This T cell receptor (beta chain) was sequenced during a study of cytomegalovirus exposure and HLA in healthy donors. Findings and caveats of the study: Most TCR sequences proved rare, with some public TCRs found in many donors. In vitro testing confirmed a few CMV-associated chains as specific for CMV antigens.

Vbeta (60) and Jbeta (13) primers were used in the PCR. Clones were sequenced by immunoSEQ multiplex PCR, and TCRdb holds only the in-frame ones, with some missing. The data contain 40,000 or so clones, 55% to 75% of them singletons. Trimming pared 7 bases from V and 7 bases from J, leaving 11 bases between. The CDR3 contains 12 residues. Germline assignment: CDR1 MNHNS and CDR2 SASEGT. This clone has only a few counts. What it recognizes is unknown. There were likely unrecorded immune exposures, though donors were nominally healthy when sampled. The TCR originated in a woman younger than 45 in good health and CMV-seronegative. The chain employs TRBV6-1 and TRBJ2-1, with a weak D call TRBD1 (5 bases). The sequencing input was PBMCs. The CDR3 sequence is CASNPGKNEQFF. CDR3 bases: TGTGCCAGCAACCCAGGGAAGAATGAGCAGTTCTTC.